The following is a TCR beta chain sequence with its context. The data are from a study of blood T cell repertoires in COVID-19. In the study overall: Acute and convalescent COVID-19 samples came from the United States, Italy and Spain. The cDNA or gDNA used as material had been derived from T cells, B-cell-depleted T cells, or PBMCs.

As processed by the authors: Amplification of reference gene primers was used by the study to estimate nucleated cell counts. Measured with immunoSEQ multiplex PCR; TCRdb has only the in-frame clones, and not every one. V and J calls plus clone size are reproduced from that table; the DNA served to infer D and trimming. The sample shows around 110,000 clones, approximately 84% of them seen only once. The germline V and J ends were trimmed by 4 bases and 5 bases, with 8 bases remaining between them. Germline CDR1 and CDR2: SGHNT and YENEEA. CDR3 size: 12 residues. Source material: peripheral blood. The source is a man aged 40-49 years with acute or convalescent COVID-19. The V gene is TRBV11-3, the J gene TRBJ1-1, with D hard to call. CDR3 in DNA: TGTGCCAGCAGCTCTTATTCGACTGAAGCTTTCTTT. This sequence encodes CASSSYSTEAFF.